This T cell receptor beta chain was identified during a study of response to subunit inactivated influenza vaccine. Study results and caveats: Each seasonal influenza vaccination recruits few new T cells, the authors suggested.

TCRdb re-called the RT-PCR reads with MiXCR, one entry per CDR3 protein. The sample records approximately 480,000 distinct CDR3 sequences, approximately 9.9% being singletons. Per germline, CDR1 MGHRA and CDR2 YSYEKL. With V trimmed by 3 bases and J by 6 bases, 4 bases remained unmatched. The length of the CDR3 is 15 residues. On this clonotype itself: The antigen is unknown.

The TCR was taken from a man in his fifties or sixties who received an inactivated influenza vaccine. Sequences were derived from PBMCs from blood, sampled roughly 45 days after vaccination. This chain joins TRBV4-1 and TRBJ1-5, with 11 bases fitting TRBD1. The CDR3 region is CASSHGTGGGQPQHF. CDR3 sequence (DNA): TGCGCCAGCAGCCACGGGACAGGGGGAGGTCAGCCCCAGCATTTT.